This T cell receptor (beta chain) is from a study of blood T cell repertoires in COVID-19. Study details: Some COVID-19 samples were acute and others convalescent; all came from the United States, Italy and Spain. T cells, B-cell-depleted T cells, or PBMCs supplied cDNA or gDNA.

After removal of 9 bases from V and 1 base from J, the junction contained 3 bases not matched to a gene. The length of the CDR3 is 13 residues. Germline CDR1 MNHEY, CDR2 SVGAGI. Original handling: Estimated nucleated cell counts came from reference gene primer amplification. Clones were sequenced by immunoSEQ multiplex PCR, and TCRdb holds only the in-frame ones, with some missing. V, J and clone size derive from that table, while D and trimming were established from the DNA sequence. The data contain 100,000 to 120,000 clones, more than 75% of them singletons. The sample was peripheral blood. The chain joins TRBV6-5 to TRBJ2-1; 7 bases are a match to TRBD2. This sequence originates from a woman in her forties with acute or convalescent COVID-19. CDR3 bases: TGTGCCAGGGGGGGGTCTTCCTACAATGAGCAGTTCTTC. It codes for CARGGSSYNEQFF.